The 22 T cell receptor beta chains listed next were all sequenced from one sample in a study of beta chain features in type 1 diabetes. All of the isolated RNA was reverse transcribed, so expressed TCRB transcripts were sequenced. Profiled with immunoSEQ multiplex PCR; TCRdb holds only in-frame clones, not every one. The table has 900,000 or so clones, roughly a sixth seen once. Source material: naive CD4+ T cells from blood. The receptors were gathered from a young woman in good health.

For this clone: One end of the junction fails to match germline, which may point to a read error. The same CDR3 also results from other DNA sequences found in this sample. This chain uses TRBV7-7 with TRBJ2-1, with 7 bases identical to TRBD2. The CDR3 is made up of 13 amino acids. Germline CDR1 is SSHAT and CDR2 is FNYEAQ (reference sequence). The CDR3 reads CASSTGLNNEQFF. The DNA for the CDR3 is TGTGCTAGCAGCACGGGACTAAATAATGAGCAGTTCTTC.

To note about this clone: At one of its ends the junction is not consistent with the germline gene, which may arise from a read error. This rearrangement joins TRBV7-3 to TRBJ1-1; D remains ambiguous. The CDR3 spans 13 residues. Germline V gives CDR1 SGHTA, CDR2 FQGTGA. CDR3 sequence: CASRLNLNTEAFF. In nucleotides, the CDR3 is TGTGCCAGCAGATTAAATCTGAACACTGAAGCTTTCTTT.

Here the CDR3 reads CASSRRPGQGAGHEQFF. In nucleotides, the CDR3 is TGCGCCAGCAGCCGTCGTCCGGGACAGGGGGCCGGACATGAGCAGTTCTTC. The chain uses TRBV23-1 and TRBJ2-1, with TRBD1 matching 12 bases. TRBV23-1 is an ORF, and what it does is uncertain. V lost 6 bases and J lost 8; bases outside the gene matches: 14. CDR3 size: 17 residues.

This clone was counted only a few times. The chain employs TRBV14 and TRBJ2-3, with a weak D call TRBD1 (6 bases). The CDR3 has 13 residues. V was trimmed by 0 bases and J by 11 bases, leaving 12 bases between them. Germline V gene lookup returns CDR1 SGHDN and CDR2 FVKESK. Written as DNA, the CDR3 is TGTGCCAGCAGCCAAGATGCGCGCAGGGGGCAGTATTTT. Its translation is CASSQDARRGQYF.

This chain connects TRBV28 to TRBJ2-4; a weak D match, TRBD1 (6 bases). The germline CDR1 and CDR2 sequences are MDHEN and SYDVKM. Deletions cut 6 bases from V and 2 bases from J, with 8 bases between. The CDR3 has 13 amino acids. CDR3 amino acids: CASRQGTKNIQYF. DNA for the CDR3: TGTGCCAGCAGACAGGGAACCAAAAACATTCAGTACTTC.

The rearrangement links TRBV7-8 to TRBJ1-5; D call uncertain. CDR1 SGHVS and CDR2 FQNEAQ come from the germline V gene. The CDR3 is 12 amino acids. Trimming shortened V by 2 bases and J by 4 bases, and 3 bases separated the two germline ends. The CDR3: CASSLTNQPQHF. CDR3 nucleotides: TGTGCCAGCAGCTTAACGAATCAGCCCCAGCATTTT.

The genes are TRBV9 and TRBJ2-2; 9 bases map to TRBD2. The CDR3 spans 16 residues. Germline-derived CDR1 and CDR2 are SGDLS and YYNGEE. V was clipped by 0 bases and J by 3 bases; unmatched bases: 3. The CDR3 sequence: CASSVGGLAYTGELFF. The DNA of the CDR3 is TGTGCCAGCAGCGTAGGGGGACTAGCATACACCGGGGAGCTGTTTTTT.

V is TRBV5-8 and J is TRBJ2-5; a possible D gene is TRBD2 (6 bases). Per the germline V gene, CDR1 is SGHTS and CDR2 is YDEGEE. The CDR3 contains 16 residues. Trimming stripped 0 bases from V and 2 bases from J, with 14 bases between. In DNA form, the CDR3 reads TGTGCCAGCAGCTTGGATCATACAGGAGGGCAAGAGACCCAGTACTTC. This encodes CASSLDHTGGQETQYF.

V is TRBV28 and J is TRBJ2-5; TRBD2 matches at 10 bases. Trimming removed 7 bases from V and 1 base from J; junction bases left unmatched: 9. CDR1 and CDR2 (germline): MDHEN, SYDVKM. The CDR3 length is 16 residues. The CDR3, as DNA: TGTGCCAGCATTCATAGACGACTAGCGGGCCAAGAGACCCAGTACTTC. Encoded protein: CASIHRRLAGQETQYF.

This clone was detected only a few times. Other nucleotide sequences in the sample specify the same CDR3. This chain joins TRBV28 and TRBJ1-2, with TRBD1 matching over 7 bases. The V gene's germline CDR1 is MDHEN and CDR2 SYDVKM. The CDR3 is 13 amino acids. The trim removed 6 bases at V and 4 bases at J, leaving 5 bases unmatched. CDR3 sequence reads: CASSSTGLYGYTF. CDR3 DNA sequence: TGTGCCAGCAGCTCGACAGGGCTCTATGGCTACACCTTC.

The sample holds a few counts of this clone. The rearrangement joins TRBV6-5 to TRBJ2-2, with 9 bases that match TRBD1. The junction had 4 bases not matched to a gene; V was cut back by 7 bases and J by 1 base. This CDR3 has 15 residues. Germline CDR1 and CDR2: MNHEY and SVGAGI. The CDR3 loop reads CASTQGQGNTGELFF. CDR3 coding DNA: TGTGCCAGCACCCAGGGACAGGGGAACACCGGGGAGCTGTTTTTT.

This clone was observed a handful of times. The CDR3: CASSLSSGRPPYEQYF. Written as DNA, the CDR3 is TGTGCCAGCAGCCTTTCTAGCGGGAGGCCCCCCTACGAGCAGTACTTC. The chain uses TRBV7-2 and TRBJ2-7; 11 bases line up with TRBD2. CDR3 length equals 16 residues. The J segment lost 2 bases and the V segment lost 5 bases, leaving 8 bases of the junction unmatched. CDR1 and CDR2 from the germline V gene are SGHTA and FQGNSA.

This clone occurred a few times. The rearrangement links TRBV27 to TRBJ2-1; 14 bases are a match to TRBD2. This CDR3 comprises 15 residues. V was pared by 7 bases and J by 9 bases, with 8 bases of the junction left unmatched. The germline V gene encodes CDR1 MNHEY and CDR2 SMNVEV (reference sequence). CDR3 amino acids: CASTSGTSGRGEQFF. Here the CDR3 DNA reads TGTGCCAGCACCTCAGGGACTAGCGGGAGAGGTGAGCAGTTCTTC.

This clone was recorded a few times. V and J are TRBV5-1 and TRBJ1-2; 7 nucleotides match TRBD1. The CDR3 is made up of 14 amino acids. V shed 0 bases, J shed 3 bases, and the junction held 2 bases outside the gene matches. Per germline, CDR1 SGHRS and CDR2 YFSETQ. The CDR3 bases are TGCGCCAGCAGCTTGGGAGGGACAGACTATGGCTACACCTTC. Its protein is CASSLGGTDYGYTF.

This clone occurred a few times. This chain links TRBV9 with TRBJ1-1; a weak D match, TRBD1 (5 bases). The length of the CDR3 is 18 residues. V gave up 3 bases and J gave up 2 bases, with 23 bases separating them. Germline V gene sequence: CDR1 SGDLS, CDR2 YYNGEE. The CDR3 DNA sequence: TGTGCCAGCAGCGAAGGGGCCGGTGACTCCAAGCGAAACACTGAAGCTTTCTTT. Protein: CASSEGAGDSKRNTEAFF.

V usage is TRBV6-5 and J usage is TRBJ2-1; no firm D call. The V end was cut by 5 bases, the J end by 10 bases, with 12 bases between. The CDR3 extends over 12 amino acids. Germline CDR1 MNHEY, CDR2 SVGAGI. Here the CDR3 DNA reads TGTGCCAGCAGTGAACCCGGGCCCGAGCAGTTCTTC. Its protein is CASSEPGPEQFF.

This clone has a handful of counts. The rearrangement links TRBV15 to TRBJ2-7, with D possibly being TRBD1 (5 bases). The germline gives CDR1 LNHNV, CDR2 YYDKDF (reference sequence). The CDR3 has 13 amino acids. V lost 3 bases, J lost 4 bases, and 10 bases lay in between. CDR3 in DNA: TGTGCCACCAGCAGGTCGACAGTTTACGAGCAGTACTTC. Residues: CATSRSTVYEQYF.

There are a few counts of this clone. The chain employs TRBV7-2 and TRBJ1-2; possibly TRBD1 for D (5 bases). CDR3 size: 13 residues. Germline CDR1 SGHTA, CDR2 FQGNSA. Trimming cost V 5 bases and J 8 bases, with 15 bases left between them. The CDR3 DNA reads as TGTGCCAGCAGCGCCCGGGGGGAAGTGGGCTACACCTTC. Its translation: CASSARGEVGYTF.

A few counts support this clone. The J gene is TRBJ2-1, the V gene TRBV5-1; D is undetermined. Germline V gene sequence: CDR1 SGHRS, CDR2 YFSETQ. The V and J ends lost 0 bases and 8 bases respectively, with 21 bases between them. The CDR3 is 17 residues long. DNA for the CDR3: TGCGCCAGCAGCTTGGGGGTCGGTGGGCACGCGTTAGATGAGCAGTTCTTC. Encoded protein: CASSLGVGGHALDEQFF.

The chain has TRBV28 and TRBJ2-3; 7 bases line up with TRBD2. Germline V gene lookup returns CDR1 MDHEN and CDR2 SYDVKM. The CDR3 covers 15 residues. After removal of 3 bases from V and 4 bases from J, the junction contained 7 bases not matched to a gene. CDR3 DNA: TGTGCCAGCAGTTTTCGCGGGAGTGGTCCAGATACGCAGTATTTT. This encodes CASSFRGSGPDTQYF.

V is TRBV11-3 and J is TRBJ2-1; 11 bases line up with TRBD2. Germline V gene sequence: CDR1 SGHNT, CDR2 YENEEA. V shed 5 bases and J 9 bases; nucleotides not matched to a gene: 3. The CDR3 loop spans 13 amino acids. In DNA, the CDR3 is TGTGCCAGCAGCCCTAGCGGGAGGAGTGAGCAGTTCTTC. It is translated as CASSPSGRSEQFF.

The CDR3 bases are TGCGCCAGCAGCCGTACAGGGGTTTATACAGATACGCAGTATTTT. Residues: CASSRTGVYTDTQYF. The chain has TRBV4-1 and TRBJ2-3; 7 bases match TRBD1. There are 15 residues in the CDR3. Germline CDR1 MGHRA, CDR2 YSYEKL. V lost 4 bases to trimming and J lost 3 bases; unmatched junction nucleotides: 7.